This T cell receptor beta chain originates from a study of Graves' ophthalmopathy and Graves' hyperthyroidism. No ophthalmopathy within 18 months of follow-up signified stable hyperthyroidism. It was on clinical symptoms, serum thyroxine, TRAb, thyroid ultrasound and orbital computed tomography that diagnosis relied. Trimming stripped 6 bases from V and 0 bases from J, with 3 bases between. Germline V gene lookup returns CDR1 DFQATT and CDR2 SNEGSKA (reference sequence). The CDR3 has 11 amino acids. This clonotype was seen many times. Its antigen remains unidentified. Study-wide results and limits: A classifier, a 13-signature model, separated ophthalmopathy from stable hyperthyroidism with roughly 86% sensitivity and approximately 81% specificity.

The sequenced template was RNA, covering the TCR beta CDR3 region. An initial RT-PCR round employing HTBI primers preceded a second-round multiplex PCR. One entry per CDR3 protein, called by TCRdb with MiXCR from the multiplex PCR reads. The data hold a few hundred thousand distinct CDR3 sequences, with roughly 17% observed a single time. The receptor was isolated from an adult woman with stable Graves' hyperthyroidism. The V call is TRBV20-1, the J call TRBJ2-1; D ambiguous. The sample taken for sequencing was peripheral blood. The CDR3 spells CSADSYNEQFF. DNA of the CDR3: TGCAGTGCCGACTCCTACAATGAGCAGTTCTTC.